This T cell receptor (beta chain) was recorded in a study of OX40 agonist ivuxolimab in advanced cancers. Whole-study context: Dosing consisted of intravenous ivuxolimab at 0.01 to 10 mg/kg every 2 weeks. Patients treated during dose escalation were battling hepatocellular carcinoma, melanoma, renal cell or head and neck cancer. The study, taken as a whole, reports: The study found that CD8+ T cells averaged more expanded clones than CD4+. Some patients who did not respond also had low normalized T-cell clonal expansion.

Remarks on this clone: Its target is not known.

The germline V gene encodes CDR1 SGHTA and CDR2 FQGNSA. This CDR3 region has 13 residues. V lost 4 bases and J 4 bases, leaving 8 bases between the germline ends. Measured with immunoSEQ multiplex PCR; TCRdb has only the in-frame clones, and not every one. The repertoire has about 95,000 clones, roughly nine tenths of them found once; the top ten carry 0.3% to 0.4%. The receptor was isolated from an adult with an advanced solid tumor such as melanoma, head and neck, liver or kidney cancer. The rearrangement uses TRBV7-2 and TRBJ1-3; D not certain. The sample here was CD4+ or CD8+ T cells sorted from blood, taken in a trial of the OX40 agonist ivuxolimab. The CDR3 reads CASSSPGGNTIYF. In DNA, the CDR3 is TGTGCCAGCAGCTCCCCAGGAGGAAACACCATATATTTT.